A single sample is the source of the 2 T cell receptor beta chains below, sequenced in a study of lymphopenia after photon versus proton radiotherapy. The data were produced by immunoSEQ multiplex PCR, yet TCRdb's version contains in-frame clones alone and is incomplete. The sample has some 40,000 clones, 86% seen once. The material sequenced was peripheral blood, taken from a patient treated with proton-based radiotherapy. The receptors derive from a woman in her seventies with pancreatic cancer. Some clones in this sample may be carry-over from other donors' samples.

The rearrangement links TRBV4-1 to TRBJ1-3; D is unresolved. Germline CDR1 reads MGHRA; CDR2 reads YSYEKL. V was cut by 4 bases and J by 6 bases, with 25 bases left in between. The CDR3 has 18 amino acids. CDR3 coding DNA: TGCGCCAGCAGCCCCAGCCTCGCACCGGGTCCCAAAGTAAACACCATATATTTT. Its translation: CASSPSLAPGPKVNTIYF.

CDR3 nucleotides: TGTGCCAGCAGTTTGGTCCCCACCACAGATACGCAGTATTTT. Translating gives CASSLVPTTDTQYF. The V gene is TRBV28, the J gene TRBJ2-3; D unclear. Germline V gives CDR1 MDHEN, CDR2 SYDVKM. CDR3 length: 14 residues. V was shortened by 3 bases and J by 2 bases, with 9 bases between the two germline ends.